This is a list of T cell receptor beta chains from one sample in a study of blood T cell repertoires in COVID-19. The assay was immunoSEQ multiplex PCR, and TCRdb's table has in-frame clones only and misses some. Of 60,000 to 70,000 clones in the sample, 70% to 85% were seen once. The sequenced sample consisted of peripheral blood. The source is a man aged 60 to 75 with acute or convalescent COVID-19. CDR3s include the opening cysteine and the closing phenylalanine or tryptophan. Fields, in order: V gene, J gene, D gene, clone size, CDR3 protein, CDR3 DNA. D genes are given only for firm matches. Clone size is not always given. Where it is, it says once, few, many or a class for expanded clones.

>TRBV30|TRBJ1-1|.|few
CAWIKGGNTEAFF
TGTGCCTGGATAAAAGGGGGGAACACTGAAGCTTTCTTT
>TRBV29-1|TRBJ1-1|TRBD1|.
CSALQGQGTEAFF
TGCAGCGCCCTACAGGGGCAGGGCACTGAAGCTTTCTTT
>TRBV3-1/TRBV3-2|TRBJ1-5|TRBD1|.
CASSRTGSMGNQPQHF
TGTGCCAGCAGCCGGACAGGTTCGATGGGGAATCAGCCCCAGCATTTT
>TRBV7-9|TRBJ1-4|.|.
CASSLEGATNEKLFF
TGTGCCAGCAGCTTAGAGGGGGCAACTAATGAAAAACTGTTTTTT
>TRBV30|TRBJ1-1|TRBD1|.
CAWTGQVNTEAFF
TGTGCCTGGACCGGACAGGTGAACACTGAAGCTTTCTTT
>TRBV4-3|TRBJ1-5|.|.
CASSQIRDTNQPQHF
TGCGCCAGCAGCCAAATCCGGGACACTAATCAGCCCCAGCATTTT
>TRBV19|TRBJ1-4|.|few
CASSAWGQVATNEKLFF
TGTGCCAGTAGTGCCTGGGGGCAGGTGGCAACTAATGAAAAACTGTTTTTT
>TRBV2|TRBJ2-2|.|.
CASSGQSTGELFF
TGTGCCAGCAGCGGACAGAGCACCGGGGAGCTGTTTTTT
>TRBV5-4|TRBJ2-7|TRBD1|.
CASSSQGLHEQYF
TGTGCCAGCAGTTCACAGGGGTTGCACGAGCAGTACTTC
>TRBV7-2|TRBJ2-2|.|.
CASSLGAWELFF
TGTGCCAGCAGCTTAGGAGCCTGGGAGCTGTTTTTT